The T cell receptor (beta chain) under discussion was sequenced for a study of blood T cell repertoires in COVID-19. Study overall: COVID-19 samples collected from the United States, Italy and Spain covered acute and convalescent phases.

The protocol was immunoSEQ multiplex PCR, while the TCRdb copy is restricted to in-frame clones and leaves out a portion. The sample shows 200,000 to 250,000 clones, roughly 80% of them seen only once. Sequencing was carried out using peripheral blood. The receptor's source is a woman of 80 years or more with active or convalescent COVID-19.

For the CDR3, the DNA is TGTGCCAGCAGCGACCGACCGGAGGGTGAGCAGTTCTTC. Translation: CASSDRPEGEQFF. This sequence joins TRBV9 and TRBJ2-1; a weak D match, TRBD2 (6 bases). The CDR3 sequence is 13 residues long. Trimming took 3 bases from V and 9 from J, leaving 13 bases between them. The germline V gene encodes CDR1 SGDLS and CDR2 YYNGEE.